This T cell receptor beta chain was found in a study of cytomegalovirus exposure and HLA in healthy donors. The CDR3 runs 15 residues. The trim removed 6 bases at V and 6 bases at J, leaving 8 bases unmatched. The V gene's germline CDR1 is LGHNA and CDR2 YSLEER. The primer mix had 60 Vbeta and 13 Jbeta primers. Only in-frame clones appear in the TCRdb table, and some are missing; sequencing was by immunoSEQ multiplex PCR. The data contain about 160,000 clones, 80% to 90% of them singletons. The specimen was PBMCs. This chain links TRBV4-3 with TRBJ1-1; 12 bases are shared with TRBD1. This sequence was found in a woman aged 25 to 39 in good health and CMV-seropositive. CDR3 residues: CASSLGQGAGAEAFF. The DNA of the CDR3 is TGCGCCAGCAGTTTGGGACAGGGGGCTGGGGCTGAAGCTTTCTTT.